Below, one T cell receptor (delta chain) is given with its context. A read error likely explains this, since a far larger clone differs by one base. Other DNA sequences in this sample translate to the same CDR3. The data were obtained in a study of gamma-delta chains in newborns, infants, children. TCRdb ran CATT on the reads. In the table there are several thousand delta-chain clones, around 1.2% of which are singletons. Material for sequencing was blood. The sequence derives from a child who was a newborn, infant or young child, either healthy, febrile or measles-vaccinated (not recorded which).

CDR3 nucleotide sequence: TGTGCCTGTGACACGATCGACTGGGGGGATACGTCAAGCTCCTGGGATACCCGACAGATGTTTTTC. It codes for CACDTIDWGDTSSSWDTRQMFF. The chain is built from TRDV2 and TRDJ3, with TRDD3 matching 10 bases. Germline CDR1 GEAIGNYY, CDR2 EKD. This CDR3 region has 22 residues.